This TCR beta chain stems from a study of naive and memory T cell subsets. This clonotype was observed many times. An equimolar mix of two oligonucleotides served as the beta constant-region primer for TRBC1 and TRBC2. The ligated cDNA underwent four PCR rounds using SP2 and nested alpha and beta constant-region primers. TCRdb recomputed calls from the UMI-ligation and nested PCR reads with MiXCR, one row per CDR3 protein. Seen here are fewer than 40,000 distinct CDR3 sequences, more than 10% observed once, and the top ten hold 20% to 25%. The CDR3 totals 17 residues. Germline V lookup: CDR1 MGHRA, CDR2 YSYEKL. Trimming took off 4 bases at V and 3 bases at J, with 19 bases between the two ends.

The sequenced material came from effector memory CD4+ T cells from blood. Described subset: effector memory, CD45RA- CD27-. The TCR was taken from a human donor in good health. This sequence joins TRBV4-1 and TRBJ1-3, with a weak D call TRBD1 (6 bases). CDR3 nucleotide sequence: TGCGCCAGCAGCCGAGGGGGGGTCGTTACACTTGGAAACACCATATATTTT. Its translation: CASSRGGVVTLGNTIYF.